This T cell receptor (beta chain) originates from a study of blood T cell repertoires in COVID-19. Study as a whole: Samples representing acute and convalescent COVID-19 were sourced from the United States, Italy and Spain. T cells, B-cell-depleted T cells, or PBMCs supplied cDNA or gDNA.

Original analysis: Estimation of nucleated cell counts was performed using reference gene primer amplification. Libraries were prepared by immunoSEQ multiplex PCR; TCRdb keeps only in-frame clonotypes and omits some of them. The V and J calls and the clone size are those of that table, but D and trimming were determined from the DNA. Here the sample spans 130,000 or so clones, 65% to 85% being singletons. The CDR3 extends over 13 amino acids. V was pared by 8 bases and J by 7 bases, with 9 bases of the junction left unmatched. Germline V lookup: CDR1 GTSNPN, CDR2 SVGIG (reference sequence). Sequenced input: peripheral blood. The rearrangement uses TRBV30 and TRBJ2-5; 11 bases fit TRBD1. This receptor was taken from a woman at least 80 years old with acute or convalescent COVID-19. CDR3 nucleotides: TGTGCCAGCCGGACAGGGGGCGTCGGGACCCAGTACTTC. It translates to CASRTGGVGTQYF. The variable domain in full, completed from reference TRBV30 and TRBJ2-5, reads SQTIHQWPATLVQPVGSPLSLECTVEGTSNPNLYWYRQAAGRGLQLLFYSVGIGQISSEVPQNLSASRPQDRQFILSSKKLLLSDSGFYLCASRTGGVGTQYFGPGTRLLVL.